This TCR beta chain is drawn from a study of blood T cells in healthy people across ages. CDR1 and CDR2 (germline): LGHNA, YNFKEQ. This CDR3 region has 18 residues. The ends lost 1 base at V and 4 bases at J; junction bases unmatched: 13. Regarding the study as a whole: Both higher diversity and more naive CD4+ cells marked long-lived donors when set against aged donors. The authors considered diversity estimates from one million T cells to be underestimates.

Next came a second PCR, run for about 7 to 12 cycles, which used a sample-barcoded 5' primer along with a J-beta primer mix. A 12-random-nucleotide template-switch adaptor tagged each cDNA molecule. Researchers report that each sample yielded at least 3 million CDR3-containing paired-end reads. TCRdb reprocessed the 5' RACE reads with MiXCR, giving one entry per CDR3 protein. The sample contains roughly 800,000 distinct CDR3 sequences, roughly 60% of which appear only once. Concerning this clonotype itself: The antigen remains undetermined.

The chain carries TRBV4-2 and TRBJ2-5, with 9 bases aligning to TRBD2. Sequenced material: blood. The sequence came from a young man in good health. DNA for the CDR3: TGTGCCAGCAGCCAAGCAGCCCTCTTAGCGGGAGTAGTAGAGACCCAGTACTTC. Residues: CASSQAALLAGVVETQYF.